The rows below give T cell receptor beta chains drawn from one sample of a study of T-cell reconstitution after alpha-beta-depleted transplantation in children. In TCRdb, the PCR reads were re-called with MiXCR into one record per CDR3 protein. The data contain 450,000 to 600,000 distinct CDR3 sequences, over 10% of them singletons. This specimen consisted of PBMCs, mostly from graft donor cells, obtained 360 days after TCRalphabeta/CD19-depleted stem cell transplant. The source is a male patient under 18 who had a stem cell transplant for acute myeloid leukemia, so the T cells may come from the graft donor. Each CDR3 is given with its conserved first and last residue. A D gene is named only where the DNA matches it firmly. Expanded clones get a size class; other rows say once, few or many, or leave the size out.

j_gene: TRBJ2-7
v_gene: TRBV12-3/TRBV12-4
abundance: many
d_gene: TRBD2
len: 15
CDR3nt: TGTGCCAGCAGTTTAACCCGGACTAGCTCCTACGAGCAGTACTTC
CDR3aa: CASSLTRTSSYEQYF

j_gene: TRBJ2-7
v_gene: TRBV10-3
abundance: NA
d_gene: TRBD1
len: 16
CDR3nt: TGTGCCATCAGAGTAGGGATGGGACAGGCCAGCTACGAGCAGTACTTC
CDR3aa: CAIRVGMGQASYEQYF

j_gene: TRBJ2-7
v_gene: TRBV29-1
abundance: NA
d_gene: NA
len: 14
CDR3nt: TGCAGCGTTGAAGATCCCAGCAGGGACTACGAGCAGTACTTC
CDR3aa: CSVEDPSRDYEQYF

j_gene: TRBJ2-3
v_gene: TRBV6-5
abundance: NA
d_gene: NA
len: 17
CDR3nt: TGTGCCAGCAGTTACCTTTCACAATTCGTCGGGACAGATACGCAGTATTTT
CDR3aa: CASSYLSQFVGTDTQYF

j_gene: TRBJ1-5
v_gene: TRBV20-1
abundance: NA
d_gene: TRBD1
len: 15
CDR3nt: TGCAGTGCTAGAGGGGTCGACAGGGGCAATCAGCCCCAGCATTTT
CDR3aa: CSARGVDRGNQPQHF

j_gene: TRBJ2-7
v_gene: TRBV4-3
abundance: once
d_gene: NA
len: 15
CDR3nt: TGCGCCAGCAGCCAAGAGTCGGACAGTAGCTACGAGCAGTACTTC
CDR3aa: CASSQESDSSYEQYF

j_gene: TRBJ2-1
v_gene: TRBV7-9
abundance: NA
d_gene: NA
len: 16
CDR3nt: TGTGCCAGCAGCCCGTCCCGGGACTGGGGCTACAATGAGCAGTTCTTC
CDR3aa: CASSPSRDWGYNEQFF

j_gene: TRBJ2-3
v_gene: TRBV20-1
abundance: NA
d_gene: NA
len: 10
CDR3nt: TGCAGTGCCGACACAGATACGCAGTATTTT
CDR3aa: CSADTDTQYF

j_gene: TRBJ2-1
v_gene: TRBV24-1
abundance: NA
d_gene: NA
len: 20
CDR3nt: TGTGCCACCAGTGATTTCGACAGGGAGGACGGGTTGAGCTCCTACAATGAGCAGTTCTTC
CDR3aa: CATSDFDREDGLSSYNEQFF

j_gene: TRBJ2-7
v_gene: TRBV20-1
abundance: few
d_gene: NA
len: 15
CDR3nt: TGCAGTGCTAGAGAGGTCGAGACTAGGGGTATCCCGCAGTACTTC
CDR3aa: CSAREVETRGIPQYF

j_gene: TRBJ2-1
v_gene: TRBV28
abundance: NA
d_gene: TRBD2
len: 18
CDR3nt: TGTGCCAGCAGTTTTCCCCTGAAAAGCTGGACTAGCGCCCATGAGCAGTTCTTC
CDR3aa: CASSFPLKSWTSAHEQFF

j_gene: TRBJ2-3
v_gene: TRBV10-3
abundance: few
d_gene: NA
len: 17
CDR3nt: TGTGCCATCAGTGGGGGCGGACAGACTCGAAGCACAGATACGCAGTATTTT
CDR3aa: CAISGGGQTRSTDTQYF

j_gene: TRBJ2-1
v_gene: TRBV7-9
abundance: many
d_gene: TRBD2
len: 16
CDR3nt: TGTGCCAGCAGCTTCTTAGCGGGAGCCCCCTACAATGAGCAGTTCTTC
CDR3aa: CASSFLAGAPYNEQFF

j_gene: TRBJ2-1
v_gene: TRBV7-8
abundance: few
d_gene: NA
len: 16
CDR3nt: TGTGCCAGCAGCTTATGGGGGAAGCGGATAGTGACTGAGCAGTTCTTC
CDR3aa: CASSLWGKRIVTEQFF

j_gene: TRBJ2-3
v_gene: TRBV12-3/TRBV12-4
abundance: NA
d_gene: NA
len: 12
CDR3nt: TGTGCCAGCATGCCCGCTGGGGATACGCAGTATTTT
CDR3aa: CASMPAGDTQYF

j_gene: TRBJ2-5
v_gene: TRBV18
abundance: few
d_gene: NA
len: 16
CDR3nt: TGTGCCAGCTCACCAACGACAGGTCCTTTGATGGTGACCCAGTACTTC
CDR3aa: CASSPTTGPLMVTQYF

j_gene: TRBJ2-7
v_gene: TRBV4-2
abundance: NA
d_gene: NA
len: 15
CDR3nt: TGTGCCAGCAGCCAAGCTCTGGGACATCTCGGCGAGCAGTACTTC
CDR3aa: CASSQALGHLGEQYF

j_gene: TRBJ2-1
v_gene: TRBV9
abundance: many
d_gene: TRBD2
len: 16
CDR3nt: TGTGCCAGCAGCCCTATAGCGGGAGGGAGGTACAATGAGCAGTTCTTC
CDR3aa: CASSPIAGGRYNEQFF

j_gene: TRBJ2-3
v_gene: TRBV29-1
abundance: NA
d_gene: TRBD1
len: 16
CDR3nt: TGCAGCGTTGAGAGGACAGGGGGCATCGGCACAGATACGCAGTATTTT
CDR3aa: CSVERTGGIGTDTQYF

j_gene: TRBJ2-7
v_gene: TRBV4-3
abundance: NA
d_gene: NA
len: 17
CDR3nt: TGCGCCAGCAGCCAAGAAGGTTCGTATACACGATCCTACGAGCAGTACTTC
CDR3aa: CASSQEGSYTRSYEQYF

j_gene: TRBJ2-7
v_gene: TRBV10-3
abundance: few
d_gene: TRBD2
len: 15
CDR3nt: TGTGCCATCAGTGATTTAGCGGGAGTAATCTACGAGCAGTACTTC
CDR3aa: CAISDLAGVIYEQYF

j_gene: TRBJ2-7
v_gene: TRBV2
abundance: many
d_gene: NA
len: 12
CDR3nt: TGTGCCAGCAGTGGCCAGACCTTTTTATTTGGCTTC
CDR3aa: CASSGQTFLFGF

j_gene: TRBJ1-2
v_gene: TRBV11-2
abundance: NA
d_gene: TRBD1
len: 16
CDR3nt: TGTGCCAGCAGCTTAGGGACAGGGACCAAGCACTATGGCTACACCTTC
CDR3aa: CASSLGTGTKHYGYTF

j_gene: TRBJ1-6
v_gene: TRBV18
abundance: few
d_gene: NA
len: 15
CDR3nt: TGTGCCAGCTCACCACTCCCAGGGCTTAATTCACCCCTCCATTTT
CDR3aa: CASSPLPGLNSPLHF

j_gene: TRBJ1-3
v_gene: TRBV5-1
abundance: few
d_gene: NA
len: 14
CDR3nt: TGCGCCACTCCGAGAGGGTCCTCTGGAAACACCATATATTTT
CDR3aa: CATPRGSSGNTIYF

j_gene: TRBJ2-1
v_gene: TRBV7-3
abundance: NA
d_gene: TRBD2
len: 16
CDR3nt: TGTGCCAGCAGCGACAAAACGGGACTAGCGGTCAATGAGCAGTTCTTC
CDR3aa: CASSDKTGLAVNEQFF

j_gene: TRBJ2-3
v_gene: TRBV20-1
abundance: NA
d_gene: NA
len: 14
CDR3nt: TGCAGTGCTGCTTTAGAGGAGTTCACAGATACGCAGTATTTT
CDR3aa: CSAALEEFTDTQYF

j_gene: TRBJ2-7
v_gene: TRBV11-2
abundance: few
d_gene: TRBD2
len: 18
CDR3nt: TGTGCCAGCAGCTTAGTCGGGACTAGCGGGAGGGCTCCCTACGAGCAGTACTTC
CDR3aa: CASSLVGTSGRAPYEQYF

j_gene: TRBJ2-1
v_gene: TRBV4-1
abundance: NA
d_gene: NA
len: 14
CDR3nt: TGCGCCAGCAGCCAAGAATTCGCGAAAAATGAGCAGTTCTTC
CDR3aa: CASSQEFAKNEQFF

j_gene: TRBJ2-7
v_gene: TRBV24-1
abundance: few
d_gene: TRBD1
len: 16
CDR3nt: TGTGCCACCAGTGATTCCAAGGACAGGGGTGGCTACGAGCAGTACTTC
CDR3aa: CATSDSKDRGGYEQYF

j_gene: TRBJ1-2
v_gene: TRBV27
abundance: few
d_gene: NA
len: 14
CDR3nt: TGTGCCAGCAGTTTAACAGGGATGGTATATGGCTACACCTTC
CDR3aa: CASSLTGMVYGYTF

j_gene: TRBJ2-1
v_gene: TRBV5-6
abundance: many
d_gene: NA
len: 14
CDR3nt: TGTGCCAGCAGCTTGTGGTGGGCTACTAATGAGCAGTTCTTC
CDR3aa: CASSLWWATNEQFF

j_gene: TRBJ2-7
v_gene: TRBV5-1
abundance: NA
d_gene: NA
len: 14
CDR3nt: TGCGCCAGCAGCTTAATCAGGGCGCCGGGCGAGCAGTACTTC
CDR3aa: CASSLIRAPGEQYF

j_gene: TRBJ1-2
v_gene: TRBV28
abundance: NA
d_gene: NA
len: 15
CDR3nt: TGTGCCAGCAGCCTGGTCCCGGACACAAACATTGGCTACACCTTC
CDR3aa: CASSLVPDTNIGYTF

j_gene: TRBJ2-7
v_gene: TRBV5-5
abundance: few
d_gene: NA
len: 16
CDR3nt: TGTGCCAGCAGCTTTTTGCTAGCCGATAGCGCCTACGAGCAGTACTTC
CDR3aa: CASSFLLADSAYEQYF

j_gene: TRBJ1-1
v_gene: TRBV6-1
abundance: many
d_gene: TRBD1
len: 14
CDR3nt: TGTGCCAGCAGTATGGGGGACAGCTGGACTGAAGCTTTCTTT
CDR3aa: CASSMGDSWTEAFF

j_gene: TRBJ2-1
v_gene: TRBV7-3
abundance: few
d_gene: NA
len: 15
CDR3nt: TGTGCCAGCAGCTCCCCGGGCCAAACAGTTAATGAGCAGTTCTTC
CDR3aa: CASSSPGQTVNEQFF

j_gene: TRBJ2-1
v_gene: TRBV7-3
abundance: many
d_gene: TRBD2
len: 18
CDR3nt: TGTGCCAGCAGCGCCAGAGGACTAGCGGTCATTGGTGACAATGAGCAGTTCTTC
CDR3aa: CASSARGLAVIGDNEQFF

j_gene: TRBJ2-1
v_gene: TRBV29-1
abundance: NA
d_gene: NA
len: 14
CDR3nt: TGCAGCGTTGAACCTCGAAGCTCCTACAATGAGCAGTTCTTC
CDR3aa: CSVEPRSSYNEQFF

j_gene: TRBJ2-5
v_gene: TRBV7-3
abundance: NA
d_gene: NA
len: 15
CDR3nt: TGTGCCAGCAGCTTGGGGTCCGTCGGGTCAGAGACCCAGTACTTC
CDR3aa: CASSLGSVGSETQYF

j_gene: TRBJ2-7
v_gene: TRBV5-1
abundance: many
d_gene: TRBD2
len: 15
CDR3nt: TGCGCCAGCAGCATGATCGGACTAGCGGTTTTCGAGCAGTACTTC
CDR3aa: CASSMIGLAVFEQYF

j_gene: TRBJ1-2
v_gene: TRBV25-1
abundance: NA
d_gene: NA
len: 18
CDR3nt: TGTGCCAGCAGTGAATTCGGTCGGGGAGCCCCTTCTAACTATGGCTACACCTTC
CDR3aa: CASSEFGRGAPSNYGYTF